One and the same sample provided the 25 T cell receptor beta chains below, sequenced in a study of cytomegalovirus exposure and HLA in healthy donors. The PCR was carried out with 60 Vbeta primers and 13 Jbeta primers. The protocol was immunoSEQ multiplex PCR, while the TCRdb copy is restricted to in-frame clones and leaves out a portion. In the table there are 150,000 to 200,000 clones, around 84% of which are singletons. Sequencing was performed on PBMCs. The receptors were sampled from a man aged 45-60 years in good health and CMV-seropositive.

The J gene is TRBJ2-5, the V gene TRBV7-7; TRBD2 might be the D (6 bases). This CDR3 spans 15 amino acids. Trimming took 0 bases from V and 1 from J, leaving 9 bases between them. CDR1 is SSHAT, CDR2 FNYEAQ, per germline (reference sequence). This chain's CDR3 is CASSLAPGGQETQYF. The DNA of the CDR3 is TGTGCCAGCAGCTTAGCACCCGGGGGCCAAGAGACCCAGTACTTC. The complete variable domain, with remaining parts taken from reference TRBV7-7 and TRBJ2-5, reads GAGVSQSPRYKVTKRGQDVTLRCDPISSHATLYWYQQALGQGPEFLTYFNYEAQPDKSGLPSDRFSAERPEGSISTLTIQRTEQRDSAMYRCASSLAPGGQETQYFGPGTRLLVL.

In its sample, this clone was seen a few times. The V call is TRBV19, the J call TRBJ2-6, with D possibly matching TRBD2 (6 bases). The CDR3 consists of 15 residues. V lost 8 bases to trimming and J lost 2 bases, with 13 bases between them. In germline, CDR1 is LNHDA, CDR2 SQIVND (reference sequence). CDR3 in DNA: TGTGCCAGTGCGGGGTCGGATCCTGGGGCCAACGTCCTGACTTTC. Translating it yields CASAGSDPGANVLTF.

This clone was counted a single time. V gene TRBV2 combines with J gene TRBJ1-2; D is uncertain. Trimming took 4 bases from V and 5 from J, leaving 5 bases between them. This CDR3 is built from 11 residues. Germline loops: CDR1 SNHLY, CDR2 FYNNEI. CDR3 region: CASSVEYGYTF. DNA for the CDR3: TGTGCCAGCAGTGTAGAGTATGGCTACACCTTC.

J is TRBJ2-5 and V is TRBV5-1; 10 nucleotides agree with TRBD2. CDR3 size: 15 residues. Germline assignment: CDR1 SGHRS and CDR2 YFSETQ. Trimming removed 2 bases from V and 5 bases from J; junction bases left unmatched: 6. This chain's CDR3 is CASSLAGGPLETQYF. The CDR3, as DNA: TGCGCCAGCAGCTTAGCGGGGGGGCCTTTGGAGACCCAGTACTTC.

V is TRBV19 and J is TRBJ2-3; maybe TRBD2 (6 bases). Deletions cut 8 bases from V and 6 bases from J, with 21 bases between. The CDR3 contains 15 residues. Germline CDR1 is LNHDA and CDR2 is SQIVND (reference sequence). This CDR3 reads CASQVGRDRLDTQYF. CDR3 coding DNA: TGTGCCAGTCAGGTCGGGCGGGACCGATTGGATACGCAGTATTTT.

This chain connects TRBV4-1 to TRBJ1-2, with a possible D match to TRBD1 (5 bases). This CDR3 contains 14 residues. The germline V gene has CDR1 MGHRA and CDR2 YSYEKL. Deletions cut 1 base from V and 5 bases from J, with 11 bases between. The CDR3 reads CASSQGGGGYGYTF. CDR3 nucleotides: TGCGCCAGCAGCCAAGGGGGGGGAGGTTATGGCTACACCTTC.

The gene calls are TRBV6-1 and TRBJ1-5; D gene ambiguous. CDR3 length: 13 residues. CDR1 MNHNS and CDR2 SASEGT come from the germline V gene. Trimming took off 0 bases at V and 7 bases at J, with 7 bases between the two ends. For the CDR3, the DNA is TGTGCCAGCAGTGAAGCAAGCCCGCAGCCCCAGCATTTT. Protein product: CASSEASPQPQHF.

Only one count was recorded for this clone. The V call is TRBV10-1, the J call TRBJ1-1; D may be TRBD1 (6 bases). The V gene's germline CDR1 is WNHNN and CDR2 SYGVQD (reference sequence). The CDR3 is 13 amino acids. The V end was cut by 8 bases, the J end by 0 bases, with 10 bases between. The CDR3 region is CASARQVNTEAFF. CDR3 sequence (DNA): TGCGCCAGCGCCCGACAGGTGAACACTGAAGCTTTCTTT.

This rearrangement joins TRBV19 to TRBJ2-3; 8 bases are a match to TRBD2. After removal of 7 bases from V and 2 bases from J, the junction contained 2 bases not matched to a gene. Germline V lookup: CDR1 LNHDA, CDR2 SQIVND (reference sequence). The CDR3 length is 13 residues. CDR3 amino acids: CASKTSDTDTQYF. The CDR3 nucleotides read TGTGCCAGTAAGACTAGCGACACAGATACGCAGTATTTT.

The V call is TRBV9, the J call TRBJ2-2; 11 bases map to TRBD2. The ends lost 6 bases at V and 1 base at J; junction bases unmatched: 5. Per the germline V gene, CDR1 is SGDLS and CDR2 is YYNGEE. The CDR3 runs to 16 residues. The CDR3 nucleotides are TGTGCCAGCACAACAGGACTAGCGGGGAACACCGGGGAGCTGTTTTTT. Amino acids: CASTTGLAGNTGELFF.

On this clone: Other DNA sequences from this sample encode an identical CDR3 as well. The chain combines TRBV27 with TRBJ1-1; possible D gene TRBD1, 6 bases. Trimming took off 6 bases at V and 2 bases at J, with 13 bases between the two ends. The CDR3 contains 14 residues. Germline V lookup: CDR1 MNHEY, CDR2 SMNVEV (reference sequence). The CDR3 protein is CASSLRGSNTEAFF. In DNA form, the CDR3 reads TGTGCCAGCAGCCTCAGGGGATCAAACACTGAAGCTTTCTTT.

This clone occurred many times. The chain employs TRBV5-6 and TRBJ1-2; TRBD1 might be the D (5 bases). This CDR3 spans 15 amino acids. CDR1 is SGHDT, CDR2 YYEEEE, per germline. Trimming removed 0 bases at V and 5 bases at J, with 14 bases between. In DNA, the CDR3 is TGTGCCAGCAGCTTGGTAGTCAGGGAATGGTATGGCTACACCTTC. The encoded protein is CASSLVVREWYGYTF.

The V and J genes are TRBV5-6 and TRBJ2-1; D not certain. V shed 1 base and J shed 6 bases, with 5 bases lying between them. This CDR3 contains 12 residues. The germline V gene has CDR1 SGHDT and CDR2 YYEEEE. The CDR3 nucleotides read TGTGCCAGCAGCTTGCGTTTCAATGAGCAGTTCTTC. Protein: CASSLRFNEQFF.

The chain is built from TRBV29-1 and TRBJ1-3, with a tentative D call TRBD1 (6 bases). Germline V gene lookup returns CDR1 SQVTM and CDR2 ANQGSEA. Between the trimmed V and J ends, which lost 4 bases and 2 bases, there was a span of 6 bases. The CDR3 spans 12 residues. CDR3 amino acids: CSVGTAGNTIYF. The CDR3 coding sequence is TGCAGCGTTGGGACAGCTGGAAACACCATATATTTT.

V usage is TRBV27 and J usage is TRBJ1-1; D is undetermined. Per the germline V gene, CDR1 is MNHEY and CDR2 is SMNVEV (reference sequence). V lost 6 bases and J 0 bases, leaving 11 bases between the germline ends. The CDR3 length is 14 residues. The CDR3 protein is CASRRSTLNTEAFF. In nucleotides, the CDR3 is TGTGCCAGCAGGCGGTCAACCCTGAACACTGAAGCTTTCTTT.

This chain joins TRBV5-1 and TRBJ1-2; D is ambiguous. The CDR3 runs 15 residues. The germline gives CDR1 SGHRS, CDR2 YFSETQ. Trimming took 1 base from V and 0 from J, leaving 10 bases between them. The chain's CDR3 is CASSLSGAPNYGYTF. The CDR3 DNA reads TGCGCCAGCAGCTTGAGCGGTGCCCCTAACTATGGCTACACCTTC.

The table lists this clone with a few counts. V usage is TRBV6-5 and J usage is TRBJ2-1; D gene ambiguous. V lost 6 bases, J lost 9 bases, and 18 bases lay in between. Germline CDR1 and CDR2: MNHEY and SVGAGI. The CDR3 runs 14 residues. The CDR3 reads CASSPGGIRLEQFF. CDR3 sequence (DNA): TGTGCCAGCAGCCCCGGCGGAATCCGTCTTGAGCAGTTCTTC.

The chain couples TRBV6-1 to TRBJ1-2, with D possibly being TRBD1 (5 bases). The V end lost 4 bases, the J end lost 2 bases, and 8 bases lay between the germline ends. The germline V gene has CDR1 MNHNS and CDR2 SASEGT. The CDR3 runs 13 residues. The CDR3 region has the DNA TGTGCCAGCAGTGGATCAGGGAACTATGGCTACACCTTC. The encoded protein is CASSGSGNYGYTF.

V is TRBV7-7 and J is TRBJ2-1, with TRBD1 matching over 8 bases. The CDR3 consists of 13 residues. Germline V lookup: CDR1 SSHAT, CDR2 FNYEAQ (reference sequence). V shed 5 bases, J shed 9 bases, and the junction held 6 bases outside the gene matches. The CDR3 DNA is TGTGCCAGCAGCCCGAACAGGGGGTCTGAGCAGTTCTTC. It translates to CASSPNRGSEQFF.

The chain carries TRBV11-3 and TRBJ2-5, with 8 bases fitting TRBD2. The CDR3 is 16 residues long. Trimming cost V 6 bases and J 3 bases; bases outside gene matches: 12. Germline loops: CDR1 SGHNT, CDR2 YENEEA. The CDR3 DNA sequence: TGTGCCAGCAGTCAATGGGGTAGCGGGGAAGAAGAGACCCAGTACTTC. As protein: CASSQWGSGEEETQYF.

This clone was observed once. One end of the junction is discordant with germline, which a read error may explain. This rearrangement joins TRBV7-8 to TRBJ1-4, with D unresolved. CDR1 and CDR2 (germline): SGHVS, FQNEAQ. The CDR3 has 15 residues. The CDR3 sequence: CASSSGILGDEKLVF. The CDR3 nucleotides are TGTGCCAGCAGCTCTGGGATTCTCGGGGATGAAAAACTGGTTTTT.

This clone was observed a single time. This chain connects TRBV6-6 to TRBJ2-7, with 11 bases lining up with TRBD2. With 5 bases clipped from V and 4 bases from J, the junction kept 7 bases outside the gene matches. The CDR3 extends over 15 amino acids. The germline V gene encodes CDR1 MNHNY and CDR2 SVGAGI (reference sequence). DNA of the CDR3: TGTGCCAGCAGTACCGGGACTAGCGGAACTTACGAGCAGTACGTC. This gives the protein CASSTGTSGTYEQYV.

The V gene is TRBV6-6, the J gene TRBJ2-1; perhaps TRBD2 as D (5 bases). V was trimmed by 5 bases and J by 0 bases, leaving 14 bases between them. The CDR3 contains 16 residues. In germline, CDR1 is MNHNY, CDR2 SVGAGI (reference sequence). The DNA of the CDR3 is TGTGCCAGCAGTCCCCACATTCGGGGCTCCTACAATGAGCAGTTCTTC. The encoded protein is CASSPHIRGSYNEQFF.

This clone has more than one count but fewer than ten. This chain links TRBV7-9 with TRBJ2-2; TRBD2 might be the D (6 bases). Trimming took 6 bases from V and 3 from J, leaving 14 bases between them. This CDR3 spans 15 amino acids. CDR1 SEHNR and CDR2 FQNEAQ come from the germline V gene (reference sequence). CDR3 nucleotide sequence: TGTGCCAGCAGGCCCGGGAGAAAGGACACCGGGGAGCTGTTTTTT. Its protein product is CASRPGRKDTGELFF.

The CDR3 DNA is TGTGCCAGCAGTGTTCCCGGGACTCGCTCCTACAATGAGCAGTTCTTC. Encoded protein: CASSVPGTRSYNEQFF. This chain connects TRBV2 to TRBJ2-1; TRBD2 might be the D (6 bases). The germline V gene has CDR1 SNHLY and CDR2 FYNNEI. Trimming cost V 4 bases and J 0 bases, with 13 bases left between them. CDR3 length equals 16 residues. Drawing the rest from reference TRBV2 and TRBJ2-1, the complete variable domain is EPEVTQTPSHQVTQMGQEVILRCVPISNHLYFYWYRQILGQKVEFLVSFYNNEISEKSEIFDDQFSVERPDGSNFTLKIRSTKLEDSAMYFCASSVPGTRSYNEQFFGPGTRLTVL.